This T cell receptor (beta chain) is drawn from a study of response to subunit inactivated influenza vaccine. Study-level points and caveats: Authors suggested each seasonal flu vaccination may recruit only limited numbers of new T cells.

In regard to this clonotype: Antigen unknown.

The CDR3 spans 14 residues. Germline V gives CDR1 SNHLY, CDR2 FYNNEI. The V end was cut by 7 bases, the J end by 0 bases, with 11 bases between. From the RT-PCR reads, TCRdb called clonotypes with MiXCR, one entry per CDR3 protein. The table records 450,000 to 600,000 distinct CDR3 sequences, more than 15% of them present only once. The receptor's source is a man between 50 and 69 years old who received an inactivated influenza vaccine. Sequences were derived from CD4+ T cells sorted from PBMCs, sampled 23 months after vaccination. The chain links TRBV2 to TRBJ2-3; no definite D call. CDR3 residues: CASIFRQSTDTQYF. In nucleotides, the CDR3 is TGTGCCAGCATTTTCCGGCAGAGCACAGATACGCAGTATTTT.